The 5 T cell receptor beta chains below were found in one sample sequenced in a study of T-cell reconstitution after alpha-beta-depleted transplantation in children. This sample's TCRbeta library carried unique molecular identifier barcodes. TCRdb used MiXCR to reprocess the PCR reads, holding one entry per CDR3 protein. This repertoire shows 60,000 to 70,000 distinct CDR3 sequences, around 4.7% found once; its top ten account for 18%. Material: PBMCs, mostly from graft donor cells, obtained 180 days after TCRalphabeta/CD19-depleted stem cell transplant. These receptors all come from a boy in the first two years of life who had a stem cell transplant for acute myeloid leukemia, so the T cells may come from the graft donor.

This clonotype appeared many times. The chain couples TRBV28 to TRBJ1-1, with D possibly being TRBD1 (6 bases). This CDR3 has 14 residues. Trimming stripped 6 bases from V and 1 base from J, with 12 bases between. Germline loops: CDR1 MDHEN, CDR2 SYDVKM. CDR3 DNA: TGTGCCAGCAGCGGACAGTTTGCGAACACTGAAGCTTTCTTT. Protein: CASSGQFANTEAFF.

This clonotype has only a few counts. CDR3 amino acids: CASMRRSNTGELFF. CDR3 nucleotide sequence: TGTGCCAGTATGAGGAGATCGAACACCGGGGAGCTGTTTTTT. This rearrangement joins TRBV19 to TRBJ2-2; D remains unclear. There are 14 residues in the CDR3. Germline V gene lookup returns CDR1 LNHDA and CDR2 SQIVND (reference sequence). Trimming shortened V by 7 bases and J by 0 bases, and 9 bases separated the two germline ends. Combining the CDR3 with reference TRBV19 and TRBJ2-2 gives the whole variable domain DGGITQSPKYLFRKEGQNVTLSCEQNLNHDAMYWYRQDPGQGLRLIYYSQIVNDFQKGDIAEGYSVSREKKESFPLTVTSAQKNPTAFYLCASMRRSNTGELFFGEGSRLTVL.

This clonotype was counted a few times. J is TRBJ1-2 and V is TRBV18; D may be TRBD1 (5 bases). Germline V gene data show CDR1 as KGHSH and CDR2 as LQKENI. The CDR3 runs to 14 residues. The V end was cut by 2 bases, the J end by 8 bases, with 15 bases between. This CDR3 is CASSPVLSGNGYTF. In DNA, the CDR3 is TGTGCCAGCTCACCAGTTTTATCAGGGAACGGCTACACCTTC.

This clonotype was seen at least ten times. The chain is built from TRBV5-1 and TRBJ1-2; 8 positions agree with TRBD1. The CDR3 loop spans 14 amino acids. J lost 8 bases, V lost 4 bases, and 10 bases had no gene match. The germline gives CDR1 SGHRS, CDR2 YFSETQ. The CDR3 protein is CASSASDRVGGYTF. The CDR3, as DNA: TGCGCCAGCAGCGCCTCGGACAGGGTGGGAGGCTACACCTTC.

This clonotype was observed at least ten times. The chain links TRBV25-1 to TRBJ2-3; the D gene is possibly TRBD2 (6 bases). V gave up 4 bases and J gave up 10 bases, with 27 bases separating them. Germline assignment: CDR1 MGHDK and CDR2 SYGVNS. The CDR3 runs to 17 residues. The CDR3 bases are TGTGCCAGCAGTGGCGGAGGGCCGAGGGCCTCTCAGGTTTCGCAGTATTTT. Encoded protein: CASSGGGPRASQVSQYF.